This T cell receptor beta chain was retrieved from a study of neurological immune-mediated disorders. The germline V gene encodes CDR1 SEHNR and CDR2 FQNEAQ (reference sequence). This CDR3 is 18 amino acids long. After removal of 2 bases from V and 2 bases from J, the junction contained 12 bases not matched to a gene. Time point given: longitudinal time-point 3. Unsorted libraries were generated from 2 million PBMCs held at -80 degrees C. 5'RACE with 10-nucleotide random UMIs produced the cDNA. TCRdb re-analysed the 5' RACE reads in MiXCR, keeping a single row per CDR3 protein. The repertoire includes about 45,000 distinct CDR3 sequences, 13% of them detected once, and over 9.5% sits in the top ten. Study results and limitations: None of the CDR3 amino acid sequences found in expanded clones was shared across subjects. This suggests that the TCR-beta repertoires were private in all groups. Multiple sclerosis was found to have the least TCR clonal expansion, below healthy controls, and HTLV-1-associated myelopathy the most.

Ten or more counts support this clonotype. The antigen remains undetermined. V and J are TRBV7-9 and TRBJ2-3; 8 bases match TRBD2. Sample: PBMCs. This sequence originates from a man aged 25-45 years in good health. The CDR3 protein is CASSLKREWSWATDTQYF. CDR3 DNA sequence: TGTGCCAGCAGCTTAAAGCGGGAGTGGTCGTGGGCCACAGATACGCAGTATTTT.